This T cell receptor (beta chain) was found in a study of cytomegalovirus exposure and HLA in healthy donors. Use of 60 Vbeta and 13 Jbeta primers characterized the PCR. Libraries were prepared by immunoSEQ multiplex PCR; TCRdb keeps only in-frame clonotypes and omits some of them. Among 150,000 or so clones listed, roughly 65% were seen once. Germline V lookup: CDR1 SGHAT, CDR2 FQNNGV. The CDR3 is 15 amino acids. Trimming at V came to 5 bases and at J to 7 bases, leaving 12 bases not matched to a gene. Sequences were obtained from PBMCs. The sequence was obtained from a man younger than 30 in good health and CMV-seropositive. The chain carries TRBV11-2 and TRBJ1-2, with 8 bases fitting TRBD1. In nucleotides, the CDR3 is TGTGCCAGCAGCCCATCGGACAGGGTAGTAAGTGGCTACACCTTC. Translating gives CASSPSDRVVSGYTF.